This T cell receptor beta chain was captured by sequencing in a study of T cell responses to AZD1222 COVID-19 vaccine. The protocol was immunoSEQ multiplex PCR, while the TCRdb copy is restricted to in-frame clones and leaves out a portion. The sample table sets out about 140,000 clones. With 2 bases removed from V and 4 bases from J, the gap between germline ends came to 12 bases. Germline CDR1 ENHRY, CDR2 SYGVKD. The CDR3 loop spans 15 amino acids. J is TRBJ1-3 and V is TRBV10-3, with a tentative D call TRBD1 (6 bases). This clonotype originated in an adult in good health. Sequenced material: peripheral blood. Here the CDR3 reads CAISESTGWGNTIYF. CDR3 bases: TGTGCCATCAGTGAGAGTACAGGGTGGGGAAACACCATATATTTT.